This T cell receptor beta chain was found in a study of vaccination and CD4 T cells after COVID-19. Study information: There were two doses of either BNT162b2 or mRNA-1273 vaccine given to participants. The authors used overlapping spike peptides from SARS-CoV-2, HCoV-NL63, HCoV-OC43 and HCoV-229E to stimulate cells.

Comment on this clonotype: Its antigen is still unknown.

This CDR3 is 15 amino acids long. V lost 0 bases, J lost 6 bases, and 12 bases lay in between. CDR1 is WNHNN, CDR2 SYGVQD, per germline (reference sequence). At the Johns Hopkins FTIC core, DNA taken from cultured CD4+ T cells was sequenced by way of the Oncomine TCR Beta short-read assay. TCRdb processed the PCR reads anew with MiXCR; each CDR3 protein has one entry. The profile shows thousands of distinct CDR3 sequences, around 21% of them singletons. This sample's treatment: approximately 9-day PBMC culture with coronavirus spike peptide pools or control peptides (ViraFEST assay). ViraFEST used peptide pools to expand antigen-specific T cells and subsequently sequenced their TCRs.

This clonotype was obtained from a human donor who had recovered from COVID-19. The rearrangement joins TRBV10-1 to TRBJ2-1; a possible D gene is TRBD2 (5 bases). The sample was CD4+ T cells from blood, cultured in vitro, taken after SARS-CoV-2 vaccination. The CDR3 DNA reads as TGCGCCAGCAGTGAGTCGTTCGGGGTGATCAATGAGCAGTTCTTC. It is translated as CASSESFGVINEQFF.